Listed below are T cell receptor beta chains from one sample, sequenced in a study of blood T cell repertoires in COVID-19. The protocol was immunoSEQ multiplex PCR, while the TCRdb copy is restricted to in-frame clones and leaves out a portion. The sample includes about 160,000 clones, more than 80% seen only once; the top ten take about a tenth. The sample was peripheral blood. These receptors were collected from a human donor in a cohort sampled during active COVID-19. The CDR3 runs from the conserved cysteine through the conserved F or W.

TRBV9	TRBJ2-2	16	CASGLAGDSNTGELFF
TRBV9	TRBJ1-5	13	CASSVDGYQPQHF
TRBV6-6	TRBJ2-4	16	CASSYSLGLAKNIQYF
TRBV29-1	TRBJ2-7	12	CSVGTGTYEQYF
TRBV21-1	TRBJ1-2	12	CASREQGAGYTF
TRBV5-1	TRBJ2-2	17	CASSLAASRVFTGELFF
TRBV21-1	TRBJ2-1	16	CASSNPGVLRYNEQFF
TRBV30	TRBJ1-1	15	CAWGKTRQGLTEAFF
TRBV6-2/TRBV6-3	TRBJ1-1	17	CASSYINRGQVGTEAFF
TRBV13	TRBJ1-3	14	CASSLEEAGNTIYF
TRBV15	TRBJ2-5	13	CATSSPGAETQYF
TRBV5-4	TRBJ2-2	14	CASSGKDSLGELFF
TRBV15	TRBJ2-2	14	CATSTRRATGELFF
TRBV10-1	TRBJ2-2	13	CASSDSGTGELFF
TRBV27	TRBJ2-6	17	CASSLSAVGAGANVLTF
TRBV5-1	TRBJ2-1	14	CASSAGQSDQRQFF
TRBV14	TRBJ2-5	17	CASSHGAGGPPIETQYF
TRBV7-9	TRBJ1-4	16	CASSPSGGTSNEKLFF
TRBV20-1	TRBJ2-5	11	CSASTSGTQYF
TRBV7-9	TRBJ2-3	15	CASRTRTGSTDTQYF
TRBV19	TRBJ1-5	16	CASSIIRQGRYQPQHF
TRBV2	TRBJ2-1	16	CASRKTGWVDYNEQFF
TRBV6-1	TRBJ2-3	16	CASSDRAGVGTDTQYF
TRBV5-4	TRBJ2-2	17	CASSFPKTSGSTGELFF
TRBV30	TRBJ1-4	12	CAWNRGGEKLFF
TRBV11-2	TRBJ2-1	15	CASSLSASGGNEQFF
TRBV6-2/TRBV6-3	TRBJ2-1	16	CASSYWGTGIYNEQFF
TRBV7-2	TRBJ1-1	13	CASSLTGGLEAFF
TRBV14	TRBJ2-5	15	CASSQDRGGQETQYF
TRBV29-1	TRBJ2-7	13	CSVEDSRTYEQYF
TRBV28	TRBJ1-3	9	CASSPPRDF
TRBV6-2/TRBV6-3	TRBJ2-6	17	CAISRDRINSGANVLTF
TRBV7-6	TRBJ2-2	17	CASSLRPMEGRDGELFF
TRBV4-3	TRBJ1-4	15	CASSPKGGKDEKLFF
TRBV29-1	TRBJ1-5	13	CSVGTGGFEPQHF
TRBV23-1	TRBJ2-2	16	CASSQSGTANTGELFF
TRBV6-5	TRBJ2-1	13	CASSGSWDNEQFF
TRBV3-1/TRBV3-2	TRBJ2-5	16	CASSSSIAGDQETQYF
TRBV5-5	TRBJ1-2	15	CASSLASDTIYGYTF
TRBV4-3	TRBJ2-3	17	CASSQGGTSGRGDTQYF
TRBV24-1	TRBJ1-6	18	CAKIPGTGYSSYNSPLHF
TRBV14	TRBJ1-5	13	CASSQSYNQPQHF
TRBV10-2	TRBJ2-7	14	CASSLTSGGEEQYF
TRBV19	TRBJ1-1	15	CASSMWTGGAGEAFF
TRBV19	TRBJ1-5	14	CASRRQGPNQPQHF
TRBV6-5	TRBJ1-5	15	CASSYGRGGNQPQHF
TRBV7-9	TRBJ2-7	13	CASSFKGAGEQYF
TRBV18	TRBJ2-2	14	CASSPNAGAGELFF
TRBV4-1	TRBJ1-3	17	CASSQILAGPTGNTIYF
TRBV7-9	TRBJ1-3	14	CASSLVDRRNTIYF
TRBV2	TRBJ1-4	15	CASSKTDSLNEKLFF
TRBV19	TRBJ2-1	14	CASTGGRGIGEQFF
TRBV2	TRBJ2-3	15	CASTFDRVRTDTQYF
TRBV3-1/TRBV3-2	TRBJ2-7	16	CASSQDTGQGLYEQYF
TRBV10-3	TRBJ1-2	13	CAIEGRRDYGYTF
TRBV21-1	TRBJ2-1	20	CASSPPGPYAQRGRYNEQFF
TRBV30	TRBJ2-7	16	CAWSPSPGRALNEQYF
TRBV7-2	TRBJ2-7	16	CASSLSISGGDYEQYF